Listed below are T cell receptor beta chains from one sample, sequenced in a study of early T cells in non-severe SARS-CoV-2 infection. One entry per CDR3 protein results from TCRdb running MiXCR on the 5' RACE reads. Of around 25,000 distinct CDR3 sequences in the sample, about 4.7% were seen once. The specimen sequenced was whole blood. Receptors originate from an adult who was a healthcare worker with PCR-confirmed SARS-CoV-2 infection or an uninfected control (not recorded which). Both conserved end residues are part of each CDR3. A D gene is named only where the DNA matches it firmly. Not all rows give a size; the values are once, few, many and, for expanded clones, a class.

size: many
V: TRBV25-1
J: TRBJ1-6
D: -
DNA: TGTGCCAGCAGTAGCCGGGCCGGGGGTAATTCACCCCTCCACTTT
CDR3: CASSSRAGGNSPLHF

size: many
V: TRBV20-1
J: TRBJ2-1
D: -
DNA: TGCAGTGCTCCGGACTGGTACAATGAGCAGTTCTTC
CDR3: CSAPDWYNEQFF

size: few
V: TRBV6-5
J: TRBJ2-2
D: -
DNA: TGTGCCAGCAGTTACACGCAGGGTAGCGGGGAGCTGTTTTTT
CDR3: CASSYTQGSGELFF

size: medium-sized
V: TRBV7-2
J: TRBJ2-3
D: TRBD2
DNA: TGTGCCAGCAGCTTGGGACTAGCGGGAGGGCCTACAGATACGCAGTATTTT
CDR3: CASSLGLAGGPTDTQYF

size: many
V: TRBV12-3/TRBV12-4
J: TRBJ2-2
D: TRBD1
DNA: TGTGCCAGCAGTAGAGGGACAGCTCTCACGGACACCGGGGAGCTGTTTTTT
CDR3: CASSRGTALTDTGELFF

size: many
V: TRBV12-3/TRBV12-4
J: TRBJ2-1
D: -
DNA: TGTGCCAGCAGTGTCTCCCTTTACAATGAGCAGTTCTTC
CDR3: CASSVSLYNEQFF

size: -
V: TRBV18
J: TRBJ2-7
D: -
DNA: TGTGCCAGCTCGTCAGAGGGGGGGCAGTACGAGCAGTACTTC
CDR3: CASSSEGGQYEQYF

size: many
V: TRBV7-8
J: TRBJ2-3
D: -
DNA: TGTGCCAGCAGCTTAGCGGAGGGACAGATAGATACGCAGTATTTT
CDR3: CASSLAEGQIDTQYF

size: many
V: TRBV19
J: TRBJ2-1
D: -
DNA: TGTGCCAGTTCAGACGGGGCGGGGGCGTACAATGAGCAGTTCTTC
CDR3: CASSDGAGAYNEQFF

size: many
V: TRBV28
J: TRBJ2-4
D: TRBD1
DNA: TGTGCCAGCAGTTTAACCCGAAGGACAGGCAAAAACATTCAGTACTTC
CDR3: CASSLTRRTGKNIQYF

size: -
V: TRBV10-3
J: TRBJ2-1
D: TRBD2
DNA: TGTGCCATCAGCGGACTAGCGGGGGACAATGAGCAGTTCTTC
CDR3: CAISGLAGDNEQFF

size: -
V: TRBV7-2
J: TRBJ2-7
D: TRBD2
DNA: TGTGCCAGCAGCATCGGGACTAGCGGACTGAGTCCCTACGAGCAGTACTTC
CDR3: CASSIGTSGLSPYEQYF

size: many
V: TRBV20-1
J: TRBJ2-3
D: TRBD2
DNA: TGCAGTGCTGCGGGACTAGCGGGGCTCACAGATACGCAGTATTTT
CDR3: CSAAGLAGLTDTQYF

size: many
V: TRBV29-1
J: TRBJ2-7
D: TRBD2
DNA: TGCAGCGTCGCGGGGGGCTTCCGAAACTCTAGGGACTACGAGCAGTACTTC
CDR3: CSVAGGFRNSRDYEQYF

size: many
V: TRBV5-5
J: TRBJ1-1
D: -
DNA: TGTGCCAGCAGGCTCGACCTGAACACTGAAGCTTTCTTT
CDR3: CASRLDLNTEAFF

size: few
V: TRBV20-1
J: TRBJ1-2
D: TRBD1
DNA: TGCAGTGCTAGGGGGACAGGGGGCGACTATGGCTACACCTTC
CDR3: CSARGTGGDYGYTF

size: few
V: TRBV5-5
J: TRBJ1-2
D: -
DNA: TGTGCCAGCAGTCAGGAGGTTTCTTCCCTCTTCGGCTACACCTTC
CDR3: CASSQEVSSLFGYTF

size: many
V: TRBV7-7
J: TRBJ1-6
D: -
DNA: TGTGCCAGCAGCTTAGGAAGCTCCTATAATTCACCCCTCCACTTT
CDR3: CASSLGSSYNSPLHF

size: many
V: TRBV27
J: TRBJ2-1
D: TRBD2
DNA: TGTGCCAGCAGTTTTGTGGGACTAGCGAATGAGCAGTTCTTC
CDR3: CASSFVGLANEQFF

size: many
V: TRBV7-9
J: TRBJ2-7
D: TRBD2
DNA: TGTGCCAGCAGCCCAACTGGACTAGCGGCCTCCTACGAGCAGTACTTC
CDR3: CASSPTGLAASYEQYF

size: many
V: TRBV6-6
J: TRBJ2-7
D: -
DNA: TGTGCCAGCAGTGCACTCCCCGGGGCCTACGAGCAGTACTTC
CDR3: CASSALPGAYEQYF

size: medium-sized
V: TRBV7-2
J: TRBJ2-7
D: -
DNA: TGTGCCAGCAGCTTCACCGCGGGTGCCTACGAGCAGTACTTC
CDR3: CASSFTAGAYEQYF

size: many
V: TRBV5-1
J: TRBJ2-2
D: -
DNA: TGCGCCAGCAGCCCTGACAGGCCGAACACCGGGGAGCTGTTTTTT
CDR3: CASSPDRPNTGELFF

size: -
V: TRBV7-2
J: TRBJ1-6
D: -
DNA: TGTGCCAGCAGCTTAGCGGGCCTGGGGGTAATATCACCCCTCCACTTT
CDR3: CASSLAGLGVISPLHF

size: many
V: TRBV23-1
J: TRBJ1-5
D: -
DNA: TGCGCCAGCATTTCAGGTGTTGGCAATCAGCCCCAGCATTTT
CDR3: CASISGVGNQPQHF

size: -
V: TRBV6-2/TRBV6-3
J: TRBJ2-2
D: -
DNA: TGTGCCAGCAGTTTCGACCCGACCGGGGAGCTGTTTTTT
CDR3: CASSFDPTGELFF

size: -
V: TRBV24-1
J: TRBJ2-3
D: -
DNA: TGTGCCACCAGTGAAGGACGGAAGCACACAGATACGCAGTATTTT
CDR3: CATSEGRKHTDTQYF

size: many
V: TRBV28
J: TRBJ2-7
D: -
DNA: TGTGCCAGCAGTTTAACAGGTCCAGCGTTTGGGAGCTACGAGCAGTACTTC
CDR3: CASSLTGPAFGSYEQYF

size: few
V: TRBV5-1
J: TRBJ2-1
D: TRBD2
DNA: TGCGCCAGCAGCTTGTCTTTAGCGGGACTGGATGAGCAGTTCTTC
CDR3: CASSLSLAGLDEQFF

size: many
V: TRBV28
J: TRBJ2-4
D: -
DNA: TGTGCCAGCAGTTTGAACTCCCCGAACATTCAGTACTTC
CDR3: CASSLNSPNIQYF

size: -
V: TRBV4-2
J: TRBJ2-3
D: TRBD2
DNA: TGTGCCAGCAGCCAAGGACTAGCGATTACGCAGTATTTT
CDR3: CASSQGLAITQYF

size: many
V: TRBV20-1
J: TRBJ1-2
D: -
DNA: TGCAGTGCTAGAGATTTCGGGACGGACTATGGCTACACCTTC
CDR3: CSARDFGTDYGYTF

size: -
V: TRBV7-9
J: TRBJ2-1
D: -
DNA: TGTGCCAGCAGCTTAGTACTAGGGCGAAGAAATGAGCAGTTCTTC
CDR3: CASSLVLGRRNEQFF

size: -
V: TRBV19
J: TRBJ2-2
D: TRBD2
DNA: TGTGCCAGTAGTACCCCGACTAGCTTGAACACCGGGGAGATGTTTTTT
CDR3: CASSTPTSLNTGEMFF

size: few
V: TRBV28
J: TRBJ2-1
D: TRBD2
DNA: TGTGCCAGCAGTTCAACTCTAGCGGAAGAGGGGTTCTTC
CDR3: CASSSTLAEEGFF

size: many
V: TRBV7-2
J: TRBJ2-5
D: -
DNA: TGTGCCAGCAGCTTAGCGCTGAATTGGGTAGCGCCGTTTCAAGAGACCCAGTACTTC
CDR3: CASSLALNWVAPFQETQYF

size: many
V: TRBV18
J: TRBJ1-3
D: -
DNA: TGTGCCAGCTCCCAACTTCAGTATGCCGGAAACACCATATATTTT
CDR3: CASSQLQYAGNTIYF

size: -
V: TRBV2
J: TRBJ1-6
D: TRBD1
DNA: TGTGCCAGGACAGGGTCCCAGAATTCACCCCTCCACTTT
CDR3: CARTGSQNSPLHF

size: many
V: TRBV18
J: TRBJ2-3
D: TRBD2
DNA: TGTGCCAGCTCACCACGCCGGGAGGGGTCAGATACGCAGTATTTT
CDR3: CASSPRREGSDTQYF

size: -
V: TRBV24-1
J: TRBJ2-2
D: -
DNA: TGTGCCACCAGTCCTCCGGGTAGGGACACCGGGGAGCTGTTTTTT
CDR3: CATSPPGRDTGELFF

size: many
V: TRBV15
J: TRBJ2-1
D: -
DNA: TGTGCCACCAGCAGATCACTAGCCGAGCAGTTCTTC
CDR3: CATSRSLAEQFF

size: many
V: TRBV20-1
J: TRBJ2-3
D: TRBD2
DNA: TGCAGTGCAGACCTCACCCGTGGGGGGGGCACAGATACGCAGTATTTT
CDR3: CSADLTRGGGTDTQYF

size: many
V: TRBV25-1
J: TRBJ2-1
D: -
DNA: TGTGCCAGCCAACCCTGGGGAGGAACGACCTACAATGAGCAGTTCTTC
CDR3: CASQPWGGTTYNEQFF

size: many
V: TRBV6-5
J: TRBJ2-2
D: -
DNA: TGTGCCAGCAAAGCTAATGGACGGGGGAACACCGGGGAGCTGTTTTTT
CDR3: CASKANGRGNTGELFF

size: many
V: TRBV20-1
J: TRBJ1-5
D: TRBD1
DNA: TGCAGTTCTCCGGGAGGACAGGGGTCTTATAGCAATCAGCCCCAGCATTTT
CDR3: CSSPGGQGSYSNQPQHF

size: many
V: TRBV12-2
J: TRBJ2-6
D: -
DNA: -
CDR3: CASRLRVGGGSGANVLTF

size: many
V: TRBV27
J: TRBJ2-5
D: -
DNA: TGTGCCAGCAGTTTACGAGGTTGGGGGGCGGAGGAGACCCAGTACTTC
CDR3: CASSLRGWGAEETQYF

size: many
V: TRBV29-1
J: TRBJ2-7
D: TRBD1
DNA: TGCAGCGTTAATTTAGGACAGGGATATATGAATCAGTACTTC
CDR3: CSVNLGQGYMNQYF

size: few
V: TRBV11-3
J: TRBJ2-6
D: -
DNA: TGTGCCAGCAGCCCGACATCCGGGGCCAACGTCCTGACTTTC
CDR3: CASSPTSGANVLTF

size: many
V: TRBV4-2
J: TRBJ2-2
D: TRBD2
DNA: TGTGCCAGCAGCCAAGGACTAGCGGGAGATGGCGGGGAGCTGTTTTTT
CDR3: CASSQGLAGDGGELFF

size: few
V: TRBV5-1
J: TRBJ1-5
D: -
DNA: TGCGCCAGCAGCTTTGGGGATTTTAGCAATCAGCCCCAGCATTTT
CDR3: CASSFGDFSNQPQHF

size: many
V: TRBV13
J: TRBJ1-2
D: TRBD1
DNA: TGTGCCAGCAGCCGGGGACAGGGATCATCTAACTATGGCTACACCTTC
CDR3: CASSRGQGSSNYGYTF

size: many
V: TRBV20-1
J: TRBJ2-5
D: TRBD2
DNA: TGCAGTGCCTATAGCGGGAGGGCCGGAGAGACCCAGTACTTC
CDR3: CSAYSGRAGETQYF

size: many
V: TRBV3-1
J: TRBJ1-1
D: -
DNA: TGTGCCAGCAGCCAAGAGAGAGGGGGTATGAACACTGAAGCTTTCTTT
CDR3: CASSQERGGMNTEAFF

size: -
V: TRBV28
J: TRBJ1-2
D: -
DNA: TGTGCCAGCAAGGAGGTGCGGCCGAACTATGGCTACACCTTC
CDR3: CASKEVRPNYGYTF